Listed below are T cell receptor beta chains from one sample, sequenced in a study of cytomegalovirus exposure and HLA in healthy donors. Method: immunoSEQ multiplex PCR; TCRdb's copy keeps in-frame clones and lacks some. The data contain roughly 150,000 clones, about three quarters of them singletons. Material: PBMCs. These receptors all come from a man under 40 in good health and CMV-seropositive. The CDR3 runs from the conserved cysteine through the conserved F or W. The order of the fields is clone size, CDR3 length, V gene, D gene, J gene, CDR3 DNA, CDR3 protein. The D gene is left open where the match is weak. Part of the rows lack a size; the others show once, few, many or a class for expanded clones.

-,14,TRBV6-5,-,TRBJ2-7,TGTGCCAGCAGTAGACAGGTCTATCCATACGAGCAGTACTTC,CASSRQVYPYEQYF
few,15,TRBV28,-,TRBJ1-1,TGTGCCAGCAGTTTAGAGGGGGTCGGGAGGACTGAAGCTTTCTTT,CASSLEGVGRTEAFF
-,15,TRBV28,TRBD1,TRBJ1-2,TGTGCCAGCAGTCCAAGACAGGGACTTGGCTATGGCTACACCTTC,CASSPRQGLGYGYTF
few,14,TRBV6-6,-,TRBJ1-1,TGTGCCAGCAGTCCGCACTTGATGAACACTGAAGCTTTCTTT,CASSPHLMNTEAFF
-,14,TRBV6-5,-,TRBJ1-1,TGTGCCAGCAGTTACTCGAGTCAGAACACTGAAGCTTTCTTT,CASSYSSQNTEAFF
-,12,TRBV6-5,TRBD1,TRBJ2-7,TGTGCCAGCAGTTACACAGGGGGCGAGCAGTACTTC,CASSYTGGEQYF
-,14,TRBV10-3,-,TRBJ1-2,TGTGCCATCAGTGAGAATGACAATGACTATGGCTACACCTTC,CAISENDNDYGYTF
-,14,TRBV4-2,TRBD2,TRBJ2-1,TGTGCCAGCAGCCAAACTAGCGGGAGGGATGAGCAGTTCTTC,CASSQTSGRDEQFF
-,17,TRBV7-9,TRBD2,TRBJ2-2,TGTTCCAGCAGCTTATCCCTGGCGGGAGGCCGCGTCGGGGAGCTGTTTTTT,CSSSLSLAGGRVGELFF
-,15,TRBV19,-,TRBJ2-5,TGTGCCAGTAGTATAGATGGGGGGAGGCAGGAGACCCAGTACTTC,CASSIDGGRQETQYF
-,16,TRBV5-6,TRBD1,TRBJ2-7,TGTGCCAGCAGTTTATGGGAGGACAGGGTCTTCTCCGAGCAGTACTTC,CASSLWEDRVFSEQYF
-,15,TRBV4-1,-,TRBJ2-1,TGCGCCAGCAGCGCCTCAGGCAGCTCCTACAATGAGCAGTTCTTC,CASSASGSSYNEQFF
-,15,TRBV28,TRBD2,TRBJ2-7,TGTGCCAGCAGTCCCGGGACTAGCGGGTCCTACGAGCAGTACTTC,CASSPGTSGSYEQYF
few,15,TRBV7-8,TRBD2,TRBJ2-7,TGTGCCAGCAGCCCCTCAGCGGGGGGCTCCTACGAGCAGTACTTC,CASSPSAGGSYEQYF
-,15,TRBV5-1,-,TRBJ2-2,TGCGCCAGCAGCATACAGGGATTGGACACCGGGGAGCTGTTTTTT,CASSIQGLDTGELFF
-,16,TRBV7-9,-,TRBJ2-5,TGTGCCAGCAGCTTGGCAGGGGTCCCAAGCCAAGAGACCCAGTACTTC,CASSLAGVPSQETQYF
-,16,TRBV19,-,TRBJ1-2,TGTGCCAGTACCAACGGTGGGCAGGGCACTAACTATGGCTACACCTTC,CASTNGGQGTNYGYTF
few,15,TRBV2,-,TRBJ2-1,TGTGCCAGCAGTGGGATTCGGAGCTCCTACAATGAGCAGTTCTTC,CASSGIRSSYNEQFF
-,15,TRBV6-6,-,TRBJ2-3,TGTGCCAGCAGTTACGGGGCAGAGAGCACAGATACGCAGTATTTT,CASSYGAESTDTQYF
-,14,TRBV7-3,TRBD2,TRBJ2-7,TGTGCCAGCAGCTTAGCGGGAGGGCCGGGGGAGCAGTACTTC,CASSLAGGPGEQYF
-,13,TRBV7-3,-,TRBJ1-1,TGTGCCAGCAGCTTTCGAGAATACACTGAAGCTTTCTTT,CASSFREYTEAFF
once,13,TRBV29-1,TRBD2,TRBJ2-7,TGCAGAGGTGGGGGGGACGGCTGCTACGAGCAGTACTTC,CRGGGDGCYEQYF
-,15,TRBV9,-,TRBJ2-2,TGTGCCAGCAGCCCCCAGGGGAGGGGGACCGGGGAGCTGTTTTTT,CASSPQGRGTGELFF
-,14,TRBV18,TRBD1,TRBJ1-5,TGTGCCAGCTCACCACAGGGGGCCAGTGAGCCCCAGCATTTT,CASSPQGASEPQHF
-,16,TRBV6-6,TRBD1,TRBJ1-1,TGTGCCAGCAGTTACTCGAATACAGGGGAGAACACTGAAGCTTTCTTT,CASSYSNTGENTEAFF
-,11,TRBV29-1,-,TRBJ2-3,TGCAGCGTTGCTAGCACAGATACGCAGTATTTT,CSVASTDTQYF
-,16,TRBV7-6,TRBD2,TRBJ2-7,TGTGCCAGCAGCTCACGCCCCGGGACTAGCGGCTACGAGCAGTACTTC,CASSSRPGTSGYEQYF
once,12,TRBV18,-,TRBJ2-7,TGTGCCAGCACTAGAGACCCCTACGAGCAGTACTTC,CASTRDPYEQYF
-,14,TRBV5-1,-,TRBJ2-7,TGCGCCAGCAGCTTGGGAGGGAACTCCTACGAGCAGTACTTC,CASSLGGNSYEQYF
-,17,TRBV13,TRBD1,TRBJ2-1,TGTGCCAGCAGCCCCCTCATCCGGGACAGGGCCGACAATGAGCAGTTCTTC,CASSPLIRDRADNEQFF
-,16,TRBV6-6,TRBD1,TRBJ2-7,TGTGCCAACGGTTACCCGACAGGGCCTGGAAGGGGGGAGCAGTACTTC,CANGYPTGPGRGEQYF
-,14,TRBV5-1,-,TRBJ1-2,TGCGCCAGCAACCACCAGGGTCCTAACTATGGCTACACCTTC,CASNHQGPNYGYTF
-,14,TRBV10-3,-,TRBJ2-1,TGTGCCTCACATTCGGGAGCGGTTAGTAATGAGCAGTTCTTC,CASHSGAVSNEQFF
-,15,TRBV18,TRBD2,TRBJ2-5,TGTGCCAGCTCACCGGGACTAGCGGGCCAAGAGACCCAGTACTTC,CASSPGLAGQETQYF
-,15,TRBV19,-,TRBJ1-3,TGTGCCAGTAGTGTCACAGGCGACCCTGGAAACACCATATATTTT,CASSVTGDPGNTIYF
-,15,TRBV28,TRBD1,TRBJ2-2,TGTGCCAGCAAAAGAGGACAGGGAGAGACCGGGGAGCTGTTTTTT,CASKRGQGETGELFF
-,16,TRBV10-2,-,TRBJ2-6,TGCGCCAGCAGTAAGCGGGTCCGCTCTGGGGCCAACGTCCTGACTTTC,CASSKRVRSGANVLTF
-,12,TRBV28,-,TRBJ2-3,TGTGCCAGCAGTTTGCGGCGGGATACGCAGTATTTT,CASSLRRDTQYF
few,15,TRBV2,-,TRBJ2-3,TGTGCCAGCAGTTACCTTAGCGGAAGCACAGATACGCAGTATTTT,CASSYLSGSTDTQYF
few,18,TRBV11-3,TRBD2,TRBJ2-1,TGTGCCAGCAGCTTAGATCCAACTAGCGGATCTCCCTACAATGAGCAGTTCTTC,CASSLDPTSGSPYNEQFF
once,13,TRBV6-1,-,TRBJ2-7,TGTGCCAGCAGCCCGAGCCTTACCAACGAGCAGTACTTC,CASSPSLTNEQYF
-,15,TRBV5-1,-,TRBJ2-3,TGCGCCAGCAGCCCCGGAGGTTCCTCCACAGATACGCAGTATTTT,CASSPGGSSTDTQYF
-,16,TRBV7-9,TRBD2,TRBJ2-1,TGTGCCAGCAGCTTACCCCCTCGCGGGAGCTACAATGAGCAGTTCTTC,CASSLPPRGSYNEQFF
-,14,TRBV12-5,-,TRBJ2-1,TGTGCTAGTGGTTCTGAGGGTTCGTACAATGAGCAGTTCTTC,CASGSEGSYNEQFF
-,16,TRBV6-4,-,TRBJ2-3,TGTGCCAGCAGTGAAACGGCGGCAGGGTGGCTCGCTACGCAGTATTTT,CASSETAAGWLATQYF
-,12,TRBV29-1,-,TRBJ2-7,TGCAGCGTTGAAGCAGGTGCCTACGAGCAGTACTTC,CSVEAGAYEQYF
-,15,TRBV5-1,-,TRBJ1-2,TGCGCCAGCAGCCTCGGGAACAGCGCTAACTATGGCTACACCTTC,CASSLGNSANYGYTF